This TCR beta chain was identified during a study of CD8+CD57+ T cells in acquired aplastic anemia. Background on the study: DNA recovered from sorted CD4+ and CD8+ cells had a mean of approximately 3 ug.

The CDR3 is made up of 13 amino acids. From germline, CDR1 is ENHRY and CDR2 SYGVKD. The V end was cut by 10 bases, the J end by 2 bases, with 14 bases between. On this clonotype: Its antigen is still unknown.

TCR beta VDJ and CDR3 profiling used genomic DNA as template. TCRdb recomputed calls from the reads with MiXCR, one row per CDR3 protein. The table lists 80,000 or so distinct CDR3 sequences, roughly 70% of them singletons. Findings and caveats of the study: With respect to CD8+ Simpson's diversity, patients and controls did not differ significantly.

Patients who underwent sequencing had shown CD8+CD57+ cell expansion by flow cytometry. Blood samples were obtained from patients who had received no prior therapy. This clonotype was sampled from a human donor with aplastic anemia. Sequences were obtained from sorted CD4+, CD8+, or CD8+CD57+ T cells (not recorded which) from PBMCs. This sequence joins TRBV10-3 and TRBJ2-5, with D uncertain. CDR3 nucleotide sequence: TGTGCCACCTTAGAAAGGCAACAAGAGACCCAGTACTTC. Protein product: CATLERQQETQYF.